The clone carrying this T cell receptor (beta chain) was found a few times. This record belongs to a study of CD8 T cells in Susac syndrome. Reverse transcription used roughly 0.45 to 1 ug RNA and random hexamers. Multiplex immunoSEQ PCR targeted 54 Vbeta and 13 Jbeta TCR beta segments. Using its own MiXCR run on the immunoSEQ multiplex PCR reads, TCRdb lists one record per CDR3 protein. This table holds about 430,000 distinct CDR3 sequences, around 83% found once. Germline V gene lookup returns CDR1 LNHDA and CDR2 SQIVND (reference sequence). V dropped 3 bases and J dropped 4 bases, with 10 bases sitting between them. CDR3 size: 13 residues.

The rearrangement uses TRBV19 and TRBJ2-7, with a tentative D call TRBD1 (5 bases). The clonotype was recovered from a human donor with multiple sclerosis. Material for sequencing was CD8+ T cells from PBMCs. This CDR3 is CASSIATAYEQYF. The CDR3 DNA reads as TGTGCCAGTAGTATCGCGACAGCTTACGAGCAGTACTTC.